This T cell receptor beta chain was profiled in a study of identical twins. Findings and caveats of the study: Out-of-frame alpha sequences that twins shared showed excess low generation probability.

Of note for this clonotype: Its matching antigen is unknown.

TCRdb re-called the 5' RACE reads through MiXCR, storing one row per CDR3 protein. This table has under 1 million distinct CDR3 sequences, more than 9% appearing once. The ends lost 7 bases at V and 8 bases at J; junction bases unmatched: 10. The germline CDR1 and CDR2 sequences are MNHEY and SMNVEV (reference sequence). The CDR3 totals 15 residues. This same sample was also taken into another study, of yellow fever vaccine responses in identical twins.

The specimen was PBMCs. The chain is built from TRBV27 and TRBJ2-1; 11 bases fit TRBD2. The source is a woman between 18 and 29 years old in good health. The CDR3 sequence is CASTRGTSGVDEQFF. Written as DNA, the CDR3 is TGTGCCAGCACCCGAGGGACTAGCGGAGTGGATGAGCAGTTCTTC.